One and the same sample provided the 32 T cell receptor beta chains below, sequenced in a study of T cell responses to AZD1222 COVID-19 vaccine. The assay was immunoSEQ multiplex PCR, and TCRdb's table has in-frame clones only and misses some. The repertoire holds approximately 28,000 clones, with roughly 90% as singletons. Sequences were derived from peripheral blood, sampled 28 days after the second AZD1222 dose. Receptors were obtained from an adult who received the AZD1222 COVID-19 vaccine.

The genes are TRBV28 and TRBJ1-6, with 9 bases lining up with TRBD1. This CDR3 is 17 amino acids long. J gave up 10 bases and V 5 bases, and 15 bases lay outside the gene matches. Germline V CDR1 and CDR2: MDHEN, SYDVKM. CDR3 sequence (DNA): TGTGCCAGCAGTCATACAGGGGGCGGGTATATAAAGTCACCCCTCCACTTT. This codes for CASSHTGGGYIKSPLHF.

The chain employs TRBV6-5 and TRBJ2-5, with D perhaps TRBD1 or TRBD2 (5 bases each). Looked up from germline, CDR1 is MNHEY and CDR2 is SVGAGI. Between the trimmed V and J ends, which lost 4 bases and 6 bases, there was a span of 15 bases. This CDR3 comprises 14 residues. This CDR3 is CASSSTMGEKTQYF. The CDR3 region has the DNA TGTGCCAGCAGTTCCACGATGGGGGAAAAGACCCAGTACTTC.

This chain uses TRBV9 with TRBJ2-2, with 9 bases that match TRBD2. The CDR3 runs to 15 residues. V trimming: 4 bases; J trimming: 7 bases; junction bases outside the gene matches: 8. CDR1 is SGDLS and CDR2 is YYNGEE in the germline V gene. The chain's CDR3 is CASSPAGGRGGELFF. CDR3 nucleotide sequence: TGTGCCAGCAGCCCCGCGGGGGGGCGTGGCGGGGAGCTGTTTTTT.

The gene calls are TRBV7-2 and TRBJ1-3; D is unresolved. The V and J ends lost 3 bases and 1 base respectively, with 13 bases between them. CDR3 length equals 16 residues. Germline loops: CDR1 SGHTA, CDR2 FQGNSA. The CDR3, as DNA: TGTGCCAGCAGCTTCTCCCGTCCTGGGTCTGGAAACACCATATATTTT. Translating gives CASSFSRPGSGNTIYF.

V usage is TRBV6-2 or TRBV6-3 and J usage is TRBJ1-2; the D gene is possibly TRBD1 (5 bases). Germline assignment: CDR1 MNHEY and CDR2 SVGEGT. This CDR3 contains 14 residues. V was shortened by 5 bases and J by 4 bases, with 14 bases between the two germline ends. The CDR3 DNA reads as TGTGCCAGCAGTACCGCAGACAGAAGCTATGGCTACACCTTC. It specifies CASSTADRSYGYTF.

The CDR3: CASSGTEPSPLHF. DNA of the CDR3: TGTGCCAGCAGCGGGACTGAGCCTTCACCCCTCCACTTT. This chain connects TRBV9 to TRBJ1-6; D is unresolved. V dropped 3 bases and J dropped 9 bases, with 10 bases sitting between them. There are 13 residues in the CDR3. Germline V gives CDR1 SGDLS, CDR2 YYNGEE.

The chain couples TRBV10-3 to TRBJ1-5; D is uncertain. V was clipped by 8 bases and J by 4 bases, with 15 bases between them. CDR3 length equals 14 residues. Germline V CDR1 and CDR2: ENHRY, SYGVKD. This CDR3 reads CAISYQPTNQPQHF. In DNA form, the CDR3 reads TGTGCCATCTCTTACCAGCCCACTAATCAGCCCCAGCATTTT.

The chain uses TRBV9 and TRBJ1-4; unclear D gene. V shed 2 bases and J shed 8 bases, with 13 bases lying between them. Germline V gives CDR1 SGDLS, CDR2 YYNGEE. The CDR3 contains 14 residues. CDR3 bases: TGTGCCAGCAGCGTCGGAATAAATGGGGAAAAACTGTTTTTT. Translation: CASSVGINGEKLFF. The full variable domain, completed using reference TRBV9 and TRBJ1-4, is DSGVTQTPKHLITATGQRVTLRCSPRSGDLSVYWYQQSLDQGLQFLIQYYNGEERAKGNILERFSAQQFPDLHSELNLSSLELGDSALYFCASSVGINGEKLFFGSGTQLSVL.

The chain has TRBV27 and TRBJ1-5, with D unclear. Germline V gene data show CDR1 as MNHEY and CDR2 as SMNVEV (reference sequence). This CDR3 has 14 residues. Between the trimmed V and J ends, which lost 2 bases and 5 bases, there was a span of 10 bases. CDR3 amino acids: CASSLRVHDQPQHF. DNA for the CDR3: TGTGCCAGCAGTTTAAGGGTCCACGATCAGCCCCAGCATTTT.

The chain employs TRBV28 and TRBJ2-7, with unresolved D. Germline loops: CDR1 MDHEN, CDR2 SYDVKM. Trimming left V 6 bases short and J 3 bases short, with 12 bases between. CDR3 size: 13 residues. The CDR3 here is CASSPFVGYEQYF. The CDR3 nucleotides read TGTGCCAGCAGCCCTTTTGTGGGCTACGAGCAGTACTTC.

The chain uses TRBV30 and TRBJ1-6; D is unresolved. The CDR3 is made up of 15 amino acids. The ends were cut back, 0 bases at V and 1 base at J, with 7 bases in the middle. The germline gives CDR1 GTSNPN, CDR2 SVGIG (reference sequence). The CDR3 DNA sequence: TGTGCCTGGAGTGTTGGGGAGTCCTATAATTCACCCCTCCACTTT. Residues: CAWSVGESYNSPLHF.

V is TRBV6-6 and J is TRBJ1-5, with D maybe TRBD1 (6 bases). From germline, CDR1 is MNHNY and CDR2 SVGAGI (reference sequence). V was trimmed by 8 bases and J by 0 bases, leaving 14 bases between them. The CDR3 has 15 amino acids. CDR3 bases: TGTGCCAGCTCAAAACAGGGAGGTAGCAATCAGCCCCAGCATTTT. As protein: CASSKQGGSNQPQHF.

The chain uses TRBV7-2 and TRBJ1-2; TRBD1 agrees at 11 bases. This CDR3 comprises 19 residues. The trim removed 5 bases at V and 8 bases at J, leaving 22 bases unmatched. The germline V gene encodes CDR1 SGHTA and CDR2 FQGNSA. In DNA form, the CDR3 reads TGTGCCAGCAGCACCCGCGTAGGGCGACCTGGACAGGGGGCACAAGGCTACACCTTC. Translated: CASSTRVGRPGQGAQGYTF.

The rearrangement joins TRBV19 to TRBJ2-1; 9 bases agree with TRBD2. The CDR3 runs 15 residues. Germline CDR1 LNHDA, CDR2 SQIVND (reference sequence). J gave up 9 bases and V 3 bases, and 9 bases lay outside the gene matches. The CDR3 nucleotides read TGTGCCAGTAGTATTGGCGGGGGGGGCAGAGGTGAGCAGTTCTTC. This translates into CASSIGGGGRGEQFF.

V and J are TRBV21-1 and TRBJ1-3. TRBV21-1 is assigned pseudogene status. The CDR3 totals 18 residues. CDR3 coding DNA: TGTGCCAGCAGCAATGGCCAACTGGGACGGAGCTCTGGAAACACCATATATTTT. It is translated as CASSNGQLGRSSGNTIYF.

This clone was detected once. This sequence joins TRBV18 and TRBJ1-2, with D possibly matching TRBD1 (5 bases). Germline V CDR1 and CDR2: KGHSH, LQKENI. The germline V and J ends were trimmed by 2 bases and 5 bases, with 9 bases remaining between them. The length of the CDR3 is 13 residues. The CDR3 DNA is TGTGCCAGCTCACCAGAAGGGACTTATGGCTACACCTTC. It is translated as CASSPEGTYGYTF.

The CDR3 bases are TGTGCCAGCAGCCGGACAGGTAATGGCTACACCTTC. Its protein is CASSRTGNGYTF. The V and J genes are TRBV28 and TRBJ1-2; TRBD1 matches at 7 bases. Germline values: CDR1 MDHEN, CDR2 SYDVKM. There are 12 residues in the CDR3. Trimming at V came to 6 bases and at J to 6 bases, leaving 4 bases not matched to a gene.

This clone was seen only a few times. The V gene is TRBV7-3, the J gene TRBJ2-5; D ambiguous. The germline V gene encodes CDR1 SGHTA and CDR2 FQGTGA. Trimming pared 5 bases from V and 4 bases from J, leaving 14 bases between. The CDR3 is 14 residues long. CDR3 DNA: TGTGCCAGCAGCGAGGACGGCTATTCAGAGACCCAGTACTTC. Translated, it gives CASSEDGYSETQYF.

The rearrangement links TRBV12-5 to TRBJ2-7; tentative D call: TRBD2 (6 bases). Trimming removed 8 bases at V and 4 bases at J, with 15 bases between. The length of the CDR3 is 13 residues. The germline V gene has CDR1 LGHNT and CDR2 FRNRAP. CDR3 region: CASNKGGMYEQYF. In DNA form, the CDR3 reads TGTGCTAGTAATAAGGGCGGGATGTACGAGCAGTACTTC.

This chain joins TRBV7-9 and TRBJ2-7; D call uncertain. Trimming cost V 5 bases and J 6 bases, with 8 bases left between them. CDR3 length: 11 residues. Germline V gene data show CDR1 as SEHNR and CDR2 as FQNEAQ (reference sequence). The CDR3 sequence: CASSTSGEQYF. The CDR3 DNA follows: TGTGCCAGCAGCACCTCCGGCGAGCAGTACTTC.

The gene calls are TRBV3-1 (or the pseudogene TRBV3-2) and TRBJ2-2; 9 positions agree with TRBD1. J gave up 3 bases and V 4 bases, and 3 bases lay outside the gene matches. The CDR3 is 15 amino acids. CDR1 is LGHDT, CDR2 YNNKEL, per germline (reference sequence). The CDR3 reads CASSRGQGYTGELFF. The CDR3, as DNA: TGTGCCAGCAGCCGGGGACAGGGATACACCGGGGAGCTGTTTTTT.

V gene TRBV9 combines with J gene TRBJ2-3; a weak D match, TRBD2 (6 bases). CDR1 SGDLS and CDR2 YYNGEE come from the germline V gene. V dropped 3 bases and J dropped 3 bases, with 17 bases sitting between them. The CDR3 has 16 residues. As DNA, the CDR3 is TGTGCCAGCAGCGGCGGGGAAGTGCGGGGAACAGATACGCAGTATTTT. This codes for CASSGGEVRGTDTQYF.

This sequence joins TRBV28 and TRBJ1-5, with 11 bases fitting TRBD1. The V segment lost 2 bases and the J segment 7 bases; nucleotides outside the gene matches: 4. This CDR3 contains 15 residues. CDR1 MDHEN and CDR2 SYDVKM come from the germline V gene. The CDR3 spells CASSLEGQGGQPQHF. The CDR3 nucleotides are TGTGCCAGCAGTTTAGAGGGACAGGGGGGGCAGCCCCAGCATTTT.

This chain uses TRBV19 with TRBJ2-2; no firm D call. Per the germline V gene, CDR1 is LNHDA and CDR2 is SQIVND (reference sequence). The CDR3 sequence is 14 residues long. V gave up 7 bases and J gave up 0 bases, with 9 bases separating them. The CDR3 coding sequence is TGTGCCAGTATTGAAGGGCCGAACACCGGGGAGCTGTTTTTT. This translates into CASIEGPNTGELFF.

This chain uses TRBV19 with TRBJ2-3; the match to TRBD2 covers 7 bases. The CDR3 has 16 amino acids. The J segment lost 1 base and the V segment lost 1 base, leaving 5 bases of the junction unmatched. From germline, CDR1 is LNHDA and CDR2 SQIVND (reference sequence). The CDR3 here is CASSIGGGVGTDTQYF. The CDR3 DNA reads TGTGCCAGTAGTATAGGGGGAGGGGTTGGCACAGATACGCAGTATTTT. Full variable domain (outside the CDR3, taken from reference TRBV19 and TRBJ2-3): DGGITQSPKYLFRKEGQNVTLSCEQNLNHDAMYWYRQDPGQGLRLIYYSQIVNDFQKGDIAEGYSVSREKKESFPLTVTSAQKNPTAFYLCASSIGGGVGTDTQYFGPGTRLTVL.

This clone has just one count. The rearrangement joins TRBV4-2 to TRBJ2-5; D is ambiguous. CDR1 is LGHNA, CDR2 YNFKEQ, per germline. This CDR3 spans 14 amino acids. Trimming pared 1 base from V and 0 bases from J, leaving 6 bases between. The CDR3 DNA reads as TGTGCCAGCAGCCAAGGAGGCAACCAAGAGACCCAGTACTTC. Its translation is CASSQGGNQETQYF.

This clone was seen once. The chain combines TRBV11-3 with TRBJ2-4, with TRBD1 as a possible D gene (6 bases). Germline CDR1 is SGHNT and CDR2 is YENEEA. The CDR3 length is 14 residues. The V and J ends lost 5 bases and 1 base respectively, with 9 bases between them. The CDR3 loop reads CASSTTGAKNIQYF. The CDR3, as DNA: TGTGCCAGCAGCACAACAGGGGCCAAAAACATTCAGTACTTC.

The chain combines TRBV5-6 with TRBJ2-7; 9 bases fit TRBD2. This CDR3 has 17 amino acids. V gave up 4 bases and J gave up 6 bases; unmatched junction bases: 17. CDR1 is SGHDT, CDR2 YYEEEE, per germline. The CDR3 DNA reads as TGTGCCAGCAGCATGAAGACTGGACGGACTAGCGAAACCGAGCAGTACTTC. It translates to CASSMKTGRTSETEQYF.

The rearrangement joins TRBV4-1 to TRBJ2-1, with 13 bases fitting TRBD2. There are 18 residues in the CDR3. The trim removed 0 bases at V and 6 bases at J, leaving 8 bases unmatched. Germline CDR1 is MGHRA and CDR2 is YSYEKL. The CDR3 loop is CASSQDPLAGGSVNEQFF. The CDR3 region has the DNA TGCGCCAGCAGCCAAGATCCACTAGCGGGGGGGAGTGTCAATGAGCAGTTCTTC.

The chain has TRBV29-1 and TRBJ1-1; 8 positions match TRBD1. The germline CDR1 and CDR2 sequences are SQVTM and ANQGSEA. The V gene end was trimmed by 6 bases and the J gene end by 3 bases; junction bases not matched to a gene: 6. The CDR3 is 13 residues long. The CDR3 here is CSVQDRGYTEAFF. The CDR3 region has the DNA TGCAGCGTACAAGACAGGGGCTACACTGAAGCTTTCTTT.

The J gene is TRBJ2-2, the V gene TRBV11-3; possible D gene TRBD1, 5 bases. The CDR3 spans 13 residues. Germline CDR1 reads SGHNT; CDR2 reads YENEEA. The germline V and J ends were trimmed by 8 bases and 4 bases, with 11 bases remaining between them. CDR3 bases: TGTGCCAGCTCCCCGACAGCCACCGGGGAGCTGTTTTTT. It encodes CASSPTATGELFF.

The V call is TRBV5-4, the J call TRBJ2-5, with D possibly TRBD2 on 6 matching bases. CDR3 length equals 15 residues. CDR1 is SGHNT and CDR2 is YYREEE in the germline V gene (reference sequence). Trimming took off 0 bases at V and 5 bases at J, with 14 bases between the two ends. Written as DNA, the CDR3 is TGTGCCAGCAGCTTGGCCGGGGGTGCGCGGGAGACCCAGTACTTC. It codes for CASSLAGGARETQYF.